What follows are 19 T cell receptor beta chains derived from one specimen sequenced in a study of T cell clonotyping in hematopoietic cell transplantation. As for time point: recipient sample about 28 days before transplant, after cytoreduction. Libraries were prepared by immunoSEQ multiplex PCR; TCRdb keeps only in-frame clonotypes and omits some of them. The sample yields approximately 9,000 clones, roughly three quarters seen once. Material: peripheral blood mononuclear cells, obtained before stem cell transplant. The receptors derive from a man aged 55-75 years with acute myeloid leukemia. Some clones in this sample may be carry-over from other donors' samples.

This clone was picked up one time. In DNA form, the CDR3 reads TGCAGTGCCACTACAGGTTCCGAGCAGTACTTC. Translating it yields CSATTGSEQYF. The chain links TRBV20-1 to TRBJ2-7; D is possibly TRBD1 (5 bases). The CDR3 is 11 amino acids. From germline, CDR1 is DFQATT and CDR2 SNEGSKA (reference sequence). V gave up 6 bases and J gave up 6 bases, with 12 bases separating them.

The chain uses TRBV5-1 and TRBJ1-1; 9 bases are shared with TRBD1. The germline V gene encodes CDR1 SGHRS and CDR2 YFSETQ. J was trimmed by 6 bases and V by 5 bases; bases with no gene match: 17. This CDR3 has 17 residues. CDR3 nucleotides: TGCGCCAGCAGACATCAAAAAACAGGGGGCGAGAGGGCTGAAGCTTTCTTT. This gives the protein CASRHQKTGGERAEAFF. The whole variable domain, remainder taken from reference TRBV5-1 and TRBJ1-1, is KAGVTQTPRYLIKTRGQQVTLSCSPISGHRSVSWYQQTPGQGLQFLFEYFSETQRNKGNFPGRFSGRQFSNSRSEMNVSTLELGDSALYLCASRHQKTGGERAEAFFGQGTRLTVV.

This rearrangement joins TRBV11-2 to TRBJ1-1; 11 nucleotides line up with TRBD1. Germline CDR1 reads SGHAT; CDR2 reads FQNNGV. This CDR3 spans 15 amino acids. V lost 5 bases, J lost 5 bases, and 7 bases stayed unmatched. The CDR3 spells CASSPRTGGGTEAFF. The CDR3 nucleotides are TGTGCCAGCAGCCCCAGGACAGGGGGCGGAACTGAAGCTTTCTTT.

The gene calls are TRBV5-1 and TRBJ1-2, with 11 bases that match TRBD1. This CDR3 has 14 amino acids. With V trimmed by 3 bases and J by 7 bases, 5 bases remained unmatched. Germline V gene data show CDR1 as SGHRS and CDR2 as YFSETQ. Here the CDR3 reads CASSWGQGERGYTF. As DNA, the CDR3 is TGCGCCAGCAGCTGGGGACAGGGGGAGCGTGGCTACACCTTC.

The chain carries TRBV10-3 and TRBJ2-5, with a tentative D call TRBD1 (5 bases). There are 14 residues in the CDR3. Germline values: CDR1 ENHRY, CDR2 SYGVKD. V lost 8 bases and J 1 base, leaving 14 bases between the germline ends. CDR3 sequence: CAISRDSSQETQYF. DNA of the CDR3: TGTGCCATCTCTCGCGACAGCTCCCAAGAGACCCAGTACTTC.

This clone showed up just a few times. The V call is TRBV11-3, the J call TRBJ2-1; no firm D call. This CDR3 is 15 amino acids long. Trimming left V 1 base short and J 4 bases short, with 11 bases between. Germline V gene lookup returns CDR1 SGHNT and CDR2 YENEEA. CDR3 nucleotides: TGTGCCAGCAGCTTAGGATCAGCGCAATACAATGAGCAGTTCTTC. Encoded protein: CASSLGSAQYNEQFF. Based on the CDR3 plus reference TRBV11-3 and TRBJ2-1, the full variable domain is EAGVVQSPRYKIIEKKQPVAFWCNPISGHNTLYWYLQNLGQGPELLIRYENEEAVDDSQLPKDRFSAERLKGVDSTLKIQPAELGDSAVYLCASSLGSAQYNEQFFGPGTRLTVL.

V and J are TRBV25-1 and TRBJ1-1; TRBD1 is a possible D gene (6 bases). CDR3 length: 14 amino acids. The ends were cut back, 3 bases at V and 5 bases at J, with 13 bases in the middle. Germline CDR1 and CDR2: MGHDK and SYGVNS. The CDR3 here is CASSDLGGPTEAFF. The DNA for the CDR3 is TGTGCCAGCAGTGACTTAGGGGGACCTACTGAAGCTTTCTTT.

Comment on this clone: At one of its ends the junction is not consistent with the germline gene, which may arise from a read error. V is TRBV2 and J is TRBJ1-1, with D perhaps TRBD1 (6 bases). The germline V gene has CDR1 SNHLY and CDR2 FYNNEI. The CDR3 length is 13 residues. The CDR3 spells CASSEARDTKAFF. In DNA, the CDR3 is TGTGCCAGCAGTGAAGCGAGGGACACTAAAGCTTTCTTT.

V and J are TRBV30 and TRBJ1-5; no clear D. With 0 bases removed from V and 6 bases from J, the gap between germline ends came to 12 bases. There are 14 residues in the CDR3. Per the germline V gene, CDR1 is GTSNPN and CDR2 is SVGIG (reference sequence). The CDR3 sequence: CAWSVSGVGQPQHF. CDR3 in DNA: TGTGCCTGGAGTGTATCTGGGGTGGGTCAGCCCCAGCATTTT.

The CDR3 region is CASSRRTSGDGEQYF. The CDR3 DNA is TGTGCCAGCTCCCGAAGGACTAGCGGGGACGGGGAGCAGTACTTC. This chain uses TRBV18 with TRBJ2-7, with 12 bases that match TRBD2. This CDR3 has 15 residues. Germline V CDR1 and CDR2: KGHSH, LQKENI. J gave up 7 bases and V 6 bases, and 10 bases lay outside the gene matches.

The genes are TRBV5-5 and TRBJ2-7; possible D gene TRBD2, 5 bases. Germline values: CDR1 SGHKS, CDR2 YYEKEE (reference sequence). Between the trimmed V and J ends, which lost 2 bases and 5 bases, there was a span of 11 bases. There are 13 residues in the CDR3. CDR3 protein: CASSLWIGDEQYF. The DNA of the CDR3 is TGTGCCAGCAGCTTATGGATCGGGGACGAGCAGTACTTC.

The chain employs TRBV28 and TRBJ1-3; the D is unclear. This CDR3 spans 16 amino acids. With 2 bases removed from V and 5 bases from J, the gap between germline ends came to 16 bases. Germline CDR1 is MDHEN and CDR2 is SYDVKM. The CDR3 region is CASSLEGGATRNTIYF. The CDR3 nucleotides read TGTGCCAGCAGTTTAGAGGGTGGAGCAACGAGAAACACCATATATTTT.

The genes are TRBV30 and TRBJ1-1; D unresolved. The germline V gene has CDR1 GTSNPN and CDR2 SVGIG (reference sequence). CDR3 length: 12 residues. V was shortened by 1 base and J by 1 base, with 4 bases between the two germline ends. The CDR3 bases are TGTGCCTGGAGTGAGGAGAACACTGAAGCTTTCTTT. It encodes CAWSEENTEAFF.

The V and J genes are TRBV2 and TRBJ1-2; 11 bases match TRBD1. The V gene end was trimmed by 6 bases and the J gene end by 7 bases; junction bases not matched to a gene: 10. Germline-derived CDR1 and CDR2 are SNHLY and FYNNEI. There are 15 residues in the CDR3. Here the CDR3 reads CASSKAGTGGSGYTF. The CDR3 DNA reads TGTGCCAGCAGCAAAGCCGGGACAGGGGGTAGTGGCTACACCTTC.

V gene TRBV19 combines with J gene TRBJ2-6; D call uncertain. Trimming shortened V by 6 bases and J by 4 bases, and 13 bases separated the two germline ends. This CDR3 has 15 amino acids. Germline V lookup: CDR1 LNHDA, CDR2 SQIVND (reference sequence). The CDR3 loop reads CASSPSAVGANVLTF. Written as DNA, the CDR3 is TGTGCCAGTAGCCCCTCGGCGGTAGGGGCCAACGTCCTGACTTTC.

This rearrangement joins TRBV27 to TRBJ1-1; no definite D call. With 5 bases removed from V and 1 base from J, the gap between germline ends came to 8 bases. CDR1 and CDR2 from the germline V gene are MNHEY and SMNVEV (reference sequence). This CDR3 contains 13 residues. The CDR3 protein is CASSVGRNTEAFF. The CDR3 nucleotides read TGTGCCAGCAGTGTGGGCAGGAACACTGAAGCTTTCTTT.

This chain links TRBV4-1 with TRBJ2-7; TRBD1 matches 10 bases. This CDR3 spans 16 amino acids. Germline values: CDR1 MGHRA, CDR2 YSYEKL. Trimming at V came to 4 bases and at J to 3 bases, leaving 9 bases not matched to a gene. The CDR3 loop reads CASSPSLGQGVYEQYF. The CDR3 DNA reads TGCGCCAGCAGCCCTTCGTTAGGACAGGGGGTCTACGAGCAGTACTTC.

J is TRBJ1-6 and V is TRBV5-8; the D gene is possibly TRBD1 (5 bases). Trimming cost V 5 bases and J 7 bases, with 13 bases left between them. This CDR3 is built from 14 residues. The V gene's germline CDR1 is SGHTS and CDR2 YDEGEE. In DNA form, the CDR3 reads TGTGCCAGCAGGAGGAGGGGAGGAAATTCACCCCTCCACTTT. It specifies CASRRRGGNSPLHF.

This clone occurred once. The rearrangement uses TRBV19 and TRBJ1-6; D is unclear. The CDR3 totals 14 residues. Trimming left V 1 base short and J 8 bases short, with 9 bases between. Germline CDR1 is LNHDA and CDR2 is SQIVND (reference sequence). CDR3 nucleotides: TGTGCCAGTAGTATAGCTAGAGGCGATTCACCCCTCCACTTT. Translating gives CASSIARGDSPLHF.